This T cell receptor beta chain derives from a study of T cells in Graves' hyperthyroidism and ophthalmopathy. Points from the study as a whole: The model predicted ophthalmopathy a median approximately six months before onset.

The source material, RNA transcripts, was used to amplify TCR beta CDR3 regions. Primed by the HTBI set, a first-round RT-PCR was run on the TCR CDR3. MiXCR, applied by TCRdb to the multiplex PCR reads, yields one record per CDR3 protein. The repertoire consists of fewer than 350,000 distinct CDR3 sequences, with approximately 12% occurring once and the leading ten covering almost 8%. This clonotype was counted a few times. Its antigen is unknown. This may arise from a read error, as a much more abundant clone is one base away. Orbital computed tomography, thyroid ultrasound, serum thyroxine and TRAb, and clinical symptoms together informed the diagnoses. The V end was cut by 5 bases, the J end by 2 bases, with 14 bases between. This CDR3 contains 15 residues. Germline CDR1 KGHDR, CDR2 SFDVKD.

The chain is built from TRBV24-1 and TRBJ2-5; the D gene is possibly TRBD2 (6 bases). Material for sequencing was blood. This receptor was obtained from a woman aged 30 to 39 with Graves' hyperthyroidism that later progressed to Graves' ophthalmopathy. The CDR3 DNA reads TGTGCCACCAGTGGCACCGGGAGAGTTCAAGAGACCCAGTACTTC. Its translation: CATSGTGRVQETQYF.